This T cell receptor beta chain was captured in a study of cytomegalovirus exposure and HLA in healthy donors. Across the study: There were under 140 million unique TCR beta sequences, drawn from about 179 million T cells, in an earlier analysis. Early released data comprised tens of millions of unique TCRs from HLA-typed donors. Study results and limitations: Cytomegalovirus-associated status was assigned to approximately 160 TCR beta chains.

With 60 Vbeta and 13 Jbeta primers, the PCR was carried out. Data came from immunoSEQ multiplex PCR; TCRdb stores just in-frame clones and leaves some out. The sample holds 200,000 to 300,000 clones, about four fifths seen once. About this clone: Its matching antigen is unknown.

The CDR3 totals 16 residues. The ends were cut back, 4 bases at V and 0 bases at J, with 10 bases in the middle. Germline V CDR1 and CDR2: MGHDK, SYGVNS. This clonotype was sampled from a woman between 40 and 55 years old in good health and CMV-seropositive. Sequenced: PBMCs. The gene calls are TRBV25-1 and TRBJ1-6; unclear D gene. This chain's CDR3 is CASSGGRSSYNSPLHF. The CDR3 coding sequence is TGTGCCAGCAGTGGTGGTCGGAGCTCCTATAATTCACCCCTCCACTTT.